This T cell receptor (beta chain) was sequenced in a study of T-cell reconstitution after alpha-beta-depleted transplantation in children. Library preparation (for TCRbeta) was performed with unique molecular identifiers. One entry per CDR3 protein results from TCRdb running MiXCR on the PCR reads. This table holds some 220,000 distinct CDR3 sequences, about 9.5% found once. In germline, CDR1 is SGHRS, CDR2 YFSETQ. This CDR3 spans 16 amino acids. V dropped 1 base and J dropped 6; count of bases not matched to a gene: 7. The J gene is TRBJ2-1, the V gene TRBV5-1; 10 bases fit TRBD2. The material sequenced was PBMCs from the stem cell graft donor, taken from the stem cell graft. The sequence derives from a human donor who donated a stem cell graft to a child with acute lymphoblastic leukemia. The CDR3 spells CASSLLLERGGNEQFF. The CDR3 region has the DNA TGCGCCAGCAGCTTGTTATTGGAGCGGGGGGGCAATGAGCAGTTCTTC.